A selection of T cell receptor beta chains follows, all from one sample in a study of patients and donors after allogeneic stem cell transplantation. TCRdb processed the RT-PCR reads anew with MiXCR; each CDR3 protein has one entry. The repertoire holds approximately 200,000 distinct CDR3 sequences, more than 35% seen once, with around a tenth in the top ten. Source material: blood, either unsorted or a sorted T cell fraction (not recorded which). These receptors all stem from a human donor who was either an allogeneic HSCT recipient or a stem cell or donor lymphocyte infusion donor (not recorded which). It is not recorded whose cells these are; they may come from a transplant donor. CDR3s include the opening cysteine and the closing phenylalanine or tryptophan. Fields, in order: CDR3 protein, CDR3 DNA, V gene, clone size, J gene, D gene. The D gene is left open where the match is weak. Only part of the rows carry a size: once, few, many, or a class if the clone is expanded.

CASSRDSNQPQHF,TGTGCCAGCAGTCGGGACAGCAATCAGCCCCAGCATTTT,TRBV5-1,many,TRBJ1-5,NA
CAIRDGTRDPDTQYF,TGTGCCATCAGAGACGGGACTAGAGATCCAGATACGCAGTATTTT,TRBV10-3,NA,TRBJ2-3,TRBD2
CASSLTGIYTEAFF,TGTGCCAGCAGCTTAACAGGGATTTACACTGAAGCTTTCTTT,TRBV7-2,few,TRBJ1-1,NA
CASSTSGINYGYTF,TGTGCCAGTAGTACGTCGGGTATCAACTATGGCTACACCTTC,TRBV19,NA,TRBJ1-2,NA
CATSFGLGNTEAFF,TGTGCCACCAGCTTCGGACTGGGGAACACTGAAGCTTTCTTT,TRBV15,once,TRBJ1-1,NA
CASSFDVLETDTQYF,TGTGCCAGCAGCTTCGACGTACTAGAAACAGATACGCAGTATTTT,TRBV7-9,NA,TRBJ2-3,NA
CASRGQPGSEKLFF,TGTGCCAGCAGAGGACAGCCGGGGAGCGAAAAACTGTTTTTT,TRBV12-3/TRBV12-4,NA,TRBJ1-4,NA
CASSYSVGEAFF,TGTGCCAGCAGTTACTCTGTGGGGGAAGCTTTCTTT,TRBV6-6,NA,TRBJ1-1,NA
CSVQGRSTYEQYF,TGCAGCGTTCAGGGCAGGTCCACCTACGAGCAGTACTTC,TRBV29-1,few,TRBJ2-7,NA
CASSFANEKLFF,TGTGCCAGCAGTTTCGCTAATGAAAAACTGTTTTTT,TRBV12-3/TRBV12-4,few,TRBJ1-4,NA
CASQLPRETQYF,TGTGCCAGCCAACTTCCCAGGGAGACCCAGTACTTC,TRBV28,NA,TRBJ2-5,NA
CASSTTGSGANVLTF,TGTGCCAGCAGTACTACGGGTTCTGGGGCCAACGTCCTGACTTTC,TRBV12-3/TRBV12-4,few,TRBJ2-6,NA
CATSRDRASDEQYF,TGTGCCACCAGCAGAGATAGGGCCAGCGACGAGCAGTACTTC,TRBV15,NA,TRBJ2-7,NA
CASSQTGLRINIQYF,TGTGCCAGCAGCCAGACCGGACTCCGCATAAACATTCAGTACTTC,TRBV7-9,NA,TRBJ2-4,NA
CASRDRRRTEAFF,TGTGCCAGCAGGGACAGGAGGAGGACTGAAGCTTTCTTT,TRBV6-2/TRBV6-3,few,TRBJ1-1,TRBD1
CSAERQTNTEAFF,TGCAGTGCTGAGCGACAGACGAACACTGAAGCTTTCTTT,TRBV20-1,NA,TRBJ1-1,NA
CASSLYHSSGLAKNIQYF,TGTGCCAGCAGCTTATACCATAGCTCAGGACTAGCCAAAAACATTCAGTACTTC,TRBV11-2,NA,TRBJ2-4,NA
CASRPQTGEETQYF,TGTGCCAGCAGACCCCAGACCGGGGAAGAGACCCAGTACTTC,TRBV12-3/TRBV12-4,NA,TRBJ2-5,NA
CASSQDRGLLPNSNQPQHF,TGCGCCAGCAGCCAAGATAGGGGACTCCTCCCGAATAGCAATCAGCCCCAGCATTTT,TRBV4-1,once,TRBJ1-5,NA
CASSLKETQYF,TGTGCCAGCAGCCTGAAAGAGACCCAGTACTTC,TRBV28,many,TRBJ2-5,NA
CSFLQGSSYEQYF,TGCAGCTTCCTACAGGGAAGCTCCTACGAGCAGTACTTC,TRBV29-1,NA,TRBJ2-7,NA
CASSQDGASGDSYEQYF,TGTGCCAGCAGCCAAGATGGGGCTAGCGGGGACTCCTACGAGCAGTACTTC,TRBV4-2,few,TRBJ2-7,TRBD2
CSARQGPNEKLFF,TGCAGTGCACGACAGGGTCCTAATGAAAAACTGTTTTTT,TRBV20-1,few,TRBJ1-4,TRBD1
CASRPRENYGYTF,TGTGCCAGCCGTCCGCGGGAGAACTATGGCTACACCTTC,TRBV11-2,NA,TRBJ1-2,NA
CASSPGQGLPPLHF,TGTGCCAGCAGTCCCGGACAGGGGTTGCCACCCCTCCACTTT,TRBV6-5,NA,TRBJ1-6,TRBD1
CATRIRQNTEAFF,TGTGCCACCAGGATTCGTCAGAACACTGAAGCTTTCTTT,TRBV24-1,few,TRBJ1-1,NA
CASCRASGTEAFF,TGCGCCAGCTGTCGGGCTTCGGGCACTGAAGCTTTCTTT,TRBV5-1,few,TRBJ1-1,NA
CASSFAGVDGYEQYF,TGTGCCAGCAGTTTTGCAGGGGTTGACGGCTACGAGCAGTACTTC,TRBV27,few,TRBJ2-7,NA
CSAKWGTVNTEAFF,TGCAGTGCTAAATGGGGGACGGTGAACACTGAAGCTTTCTTT,TRBV20-1,NA,TRBJ1-1,NA
CASSVDPSWDIQYF,TGTGCCAGCAGCGTAGATCCCAGTTGGGACATTCAGTACTTC,TRBV9,few,TRBJ2-4,NA
CASSPYTDTQYF,TGTGCCAGCAGCCCATACACAGATACGCAGTATTTT,TRBV6-6,NA,TRBJ2-3,NA
CASSPRKGRYTEAFF,TGTGCCAGCAGCCCTAGAAAGGGAAGGTACACTGAAGCTTTCTTT,TRBV27,NA,TRBJ1-1,NA
CASSLEAQNEAFF,TGTGCCAGCAGCTTAGAGGCACAGAATGAAGCTTTCTTT,TRBV11-2,few,TRBJ1-1,NA
CASSRSTGNGYEQYF,TGCGCCAGCAGCCGTTCGACAGGGAACGGCTACGAGCAGTACTTC,TRBV4-1,few,TRBJ2-7,TRBD1
CSARTSGGLVEQFF,TGCAGTGCTAGAACTAGCGGCGGGCTAGTTGAGCAGTTCTTC,TRBV20-1,NA,TRBJ2-1,TRBD2
CASVGDREFNEQFF,TGTGCCAGCGTAGGGGACAGGGAATTCAATGAGCAGTTCTTC,TRBV6-6,NA,TRBJ2-1,TRBD1
CASSFVGPQHF,TGTGCCAGCAGTTTCGTTGGGCCCCAGCATTTT,TRBV12-3/TRBV12-4,NA,TRBJ1-5,NA
CASSFGTGPPYNEQFF,TGTGCCAGCAGCTTCGGGACAGGTCCTCCCTACAATGAGCAGTTCTTC,TRBV7-9,NA,TRBJ2-1,TRBD1
CASSFAGGSYNEQFF,TGTGCCAGCAGCTTCGCAGGGGGCAGCTACAATGAGCAGTTCTTC,TRBV5-6,few,TRBJ2-1,TRBD1
CASSQTRQGTNEKLFF,TGTGCCAGCAGCCAGACCCGACAGGGAACTAATGAAAAACTGTTTTTT,TRBV5-6,NA,TRBJ1-4,TRBD1